Shown below are 13 T cell receptor beta chains from a single sample sequenced in a study of shared clonotypes between healthy human individuals. The naive CD8 subset, CD45RO-negative cells positively selected for CCR7, excluded terminally differentiated effector memory CD45RA+ cells. Only in-frame clones appear in the TCRdb table, and some are missing; sequencing was by immunoSEQ multiplex PCR. Of hundreds of thousands of clones listed, about 96% are singletons. The sequencing sample was made of naive CD8+ T cells sorted from blood. The receptors originated from a young man in good health.

The chain is built from TRBV11-2 and TRBJ1-1, with a possible D match to TRBD1 (6 bases). The germline V gene has CDR1 SGHAT and CDR2 FQNNGV. This CDR3 comprises 16 residues. V lost 2 bases, J lost 2 bases, and 15 bases lay in between. CDR3 sequence: CASSLPQRGLNTEAFF. CDR3 DNA sequence: TGTGCCAGCAGCTTACCCCAAAGGGGGTTAAACACTGAAGCTTTCTTT.

The rearrangement links TRBV7-9 to TRBJ1-1, with TRBD1 matching over 9 bases. The length of the CDR3 is 17 residues. The germline V gene encodes CDR1 SEHNR and CDR2 FQNEAQ (reference sequence). V was clipped by 4 bases and J by 5 bases; unmatched bases: 14. Here the CDR3 reads CASSSTIDRGERTEAFF. The CDR3 DNA sequence: TGTGCCAGCAGCTCCACCATCGACAGGGGGGAGAGAACTGAAGCTTTCTTT.

The V gene is TRBV15, the J gene TRBJ1-5, with TRBD1 matching over 7 bases. The ends lost 0 bases at V and 5 bases at J; junction bases unmatched: 4. Germline V lookup: CDR1 LNHNV, CDR2 YYDKDF (reference sequence). There are 15 residues in the CDR3. The CDR3 protein is CATSRERQGHQPQHF. CDR3 coding DNA: TGTGCCACCAGCAGAGAAAGACAGGGCCATCAGCCCCAGCATTTT.

This clone was observed a single time. V usage is TRBV4-1 and J usage is TRBJ1-4; a possible D gene is TRBD1 (5 bases). Germline CDR1 is MGHRA and CDR2 is YSYEKL. Trimming removed 1 base from V and 4 bases from J, with 16 bases in between. The CDR3 contains 17 residues. The CDR3 coding sequence is TGCGCCAGCAGCCAAGTCGGTCAAGGGGCCGTTAATGAAAAACTGTTTTTT. Translating it yields CASSQVGQGAVNEKLFF.

This CDR3 reads CASSQVGTGDEKLFF. The DNA for the CDR3 is TGTGCCAGCAGCCAAGTTGGGACAGGGGATGAAAAACTGTTTTTT. The chain employs TRBV4-2 and TRBJ1-4; 10 positions match TRBD1. Germline CDR1 reads LGHNA; CDR2 reads YNFKEQ. This CDR3 has 15 amino acids. After removal of 1 base from V and 6 bases from J, the junction contained 2 bases not matched to a gene.

The chain uses TRBV29-1 and TRBJ2-1, with 8 bases aligning to TRBD1. Germline V gene data show CDR1 as SQVTM and CDR2 as ANQGSEA. The CDR3 has 15 residues. V was pared by 5 bases and J by 5 bases, with 11 bases of the junction left unmatched. CDR3 bases: TGCAGCGTTTCGTTCGTGACAGGGGCGGACAATGAGCAGTTCTTC. This encodes CSVSFVTGADNEQFF.

The rearrangement uses TRBV28 and TRBJ2-1, with 14 bases lining up with TRBD2. V dropped 1 base and J dropped 3; count of bases not matched to a gene: 11. Germline values: CDR1 MDHEN, CDR2 SYDVKM. The CDR3 loop spans 20 amino acids. The CDR3 sequence is CASSLFDQTSGRVHYNEQFF. In DNA, the CDR3 is TGTGCCAGCAGTTTATTCGATCAGACTAGCGGGAGGGTGCACTACAATGAGCAGTTCTTC.

V and J are TRBV27 and TRBJ1-5; D is possibly TRBD1 (6 bases). Germline values: CDR1 MNHEY, CDR2 SMNVEV (reference sequence). This CDR3 comprises 13 residues. Deletions cut 0 bases from V and 9 bases from J, with 9 bases between. CDR3 in amino acids: CASSLSDSRPQHF. CDR3 DNA: TGTGCCAGCAGTTTATCGGACAGCCGGCCCCAGCATTTT.

This clone appeared a single time. V is TRBV2 and J is TRBJ2-3; tentatively, D is TRBD2 (6 bases). The CDR3 is 17 amino acids. With 3 bases removed from V and 0 bases from J, the gap between germline ends came to 16 bases. Germline V gene lookup returns CDR1 SNHLY and CDR2 FYNNEI. CDR3 in amino acids: CASSEARFGGSTDTQYF. For the CDR3, the DNA is TGTGCCAGCAGTGAGGCCCGTTTTGGGGGGAGCACAGATACGCAGTATTTT.

The V gene is TRBV7-6, the J gene TRBJ2-7, with 10 bases that match TRBD1. Germline V CDR1 and CDR2: SGHVS, FNYEAQ. This CDR3 has 19 residues. Trimming cost V 4 bases and J 0 bases; bases outside gene matches: 15. This chain's CDR3 is CASSSLVPGQGSSSYEQYF. In DNA, the CDR3 is TGTGCCAGCAGCTCCCTTGTCCCGGGACAGGGGTCGAGCTCCTACGAGCAGTACTTC.

This chain joins TRBV14 and TRBJ2-7; 16 bases agree with TRBD2. Germline values: CDR1 SGHDN, CDR2 FVKESK. The CDR3 has 15 residues. The J segment lost 13 bases and the V segment lost 2 bases, leaving 8 bases of the junction unmatched. In nucleotides, the CDR3 is TGTGCCAGCAGCCAAATCGGGACTAGCGGGAGGGCCCTTTACTTC. As protein: CASSQIGTSGRALYF. Based on the CDR3 plus reference TRBV14 and TRBJ2-7, the full variable domain is EAGVTQFPSHSVIEKGQTVTLRCDPISGHDNLYWYRRVMGKEIKFLLHFVKESKQDESGMPNNRFLAERTGGTYSTLKVQPAELEDSGVYFCASSQIGTSGRALYFGPGTRLTVT.

V is TRBV5-1 and J is TRBJ2-7, with D possibly matching TRBD2 (5 bases). The V and J ends lost 7 bases and 7 bases respectively, with 21 bases between them. Germline CDR1 SGHRS, CDR2 YFSETQ. The CDR3 extends over 14 amino acids. CDR3 sequence reads: CASGGGSTGVEQYF. The DNA for the CDR3 is TGCGCCAGCGGAGGCGGCTCCACTGGTGTGGAGCAGTACTTC.

The chain links TRBV29-1 to TRBJ2-3; the match to TRBD1 covers 10 bases. Germline V gene data show CDR1 as SQVTM and CDR2 as ANQGSEA. CDR3 length: 14 residues. J gave up 2 bases and V 6 bases, and 5 bases lay outside the gene matches. CDR3 bases: TGCAGCGTCACCGGGACAGGGGTCACAGATACGCAGTATTTT. It codes for CSVTGTGVTDTQYF.